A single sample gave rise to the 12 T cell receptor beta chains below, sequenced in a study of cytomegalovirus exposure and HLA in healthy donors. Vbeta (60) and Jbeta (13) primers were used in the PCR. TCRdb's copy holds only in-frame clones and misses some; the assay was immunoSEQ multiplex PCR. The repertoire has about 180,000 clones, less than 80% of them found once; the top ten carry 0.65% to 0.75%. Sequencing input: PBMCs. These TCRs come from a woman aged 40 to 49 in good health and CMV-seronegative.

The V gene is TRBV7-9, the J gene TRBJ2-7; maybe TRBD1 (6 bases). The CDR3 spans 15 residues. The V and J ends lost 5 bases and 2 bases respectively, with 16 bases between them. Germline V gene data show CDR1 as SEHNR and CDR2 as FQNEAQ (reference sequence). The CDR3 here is CASSRADSPPYEQYF. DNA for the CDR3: TGTGCCAGCAGCCGGGCGGACAGTCCCCCCTACGAGCAGTACTTC.

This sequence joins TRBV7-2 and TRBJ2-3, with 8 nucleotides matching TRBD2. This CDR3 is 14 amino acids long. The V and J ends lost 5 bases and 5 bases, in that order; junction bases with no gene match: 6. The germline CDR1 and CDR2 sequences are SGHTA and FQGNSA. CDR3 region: CASSGGLVVDTQYF. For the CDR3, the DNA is TGTGCCAGCAGCGGGGGACTAGTGGTAGATACGCAGTATTTT. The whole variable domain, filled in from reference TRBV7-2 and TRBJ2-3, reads GAGVSQSPSNKVTEKGKDVELRCDPISGHTALYWYRQSLGQGLEFLIYFQGNSAPDKSGLPSDRFSAERTGGSVSTLTIQRTQQEDSAVYLCASSGGLVVDTQYFGPGTRLTVL.

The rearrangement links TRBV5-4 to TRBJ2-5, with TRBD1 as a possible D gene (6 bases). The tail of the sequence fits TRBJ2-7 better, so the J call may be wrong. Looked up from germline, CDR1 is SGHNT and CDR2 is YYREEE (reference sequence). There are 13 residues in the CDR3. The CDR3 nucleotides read TGTGCCAGCAGCACAGGACAGCCCTACGAGCAGTACTTC. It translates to CASSTGQPYEQYF.

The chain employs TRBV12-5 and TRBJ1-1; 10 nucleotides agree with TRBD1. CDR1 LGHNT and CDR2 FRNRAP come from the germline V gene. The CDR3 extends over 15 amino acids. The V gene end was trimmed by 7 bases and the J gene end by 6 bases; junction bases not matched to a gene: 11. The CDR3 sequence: CASETGQGRGSEAFF. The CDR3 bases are TGTGCTAGTGAAACGGGACAGGGGCGAGGGTCTGAAGCTTTCTTT.

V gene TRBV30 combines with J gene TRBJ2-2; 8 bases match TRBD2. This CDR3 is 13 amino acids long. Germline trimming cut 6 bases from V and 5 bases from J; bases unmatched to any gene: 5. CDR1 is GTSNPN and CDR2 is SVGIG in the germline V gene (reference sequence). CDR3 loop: CACGTSQTGELFF. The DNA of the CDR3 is TGTGCCTGCGGGACTAGTCAGACCGGGGAGCTGTTTTTT.

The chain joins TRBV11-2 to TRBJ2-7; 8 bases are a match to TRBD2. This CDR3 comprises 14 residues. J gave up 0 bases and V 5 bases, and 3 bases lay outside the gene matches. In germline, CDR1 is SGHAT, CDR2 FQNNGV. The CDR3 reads CASSPGTSSYEQYF. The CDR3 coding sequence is TGTGCCAGCAGCCCGGGGACTAGCTCCTACGAGCAGTACTTC.

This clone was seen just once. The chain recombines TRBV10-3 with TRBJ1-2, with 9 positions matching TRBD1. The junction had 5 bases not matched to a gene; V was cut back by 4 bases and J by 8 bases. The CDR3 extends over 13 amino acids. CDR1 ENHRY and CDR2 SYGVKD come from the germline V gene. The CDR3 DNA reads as TGTGCCATCAGTGCTACAGGGGGCTGGGGCTACACCTTC. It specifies CAISATGGWGYTF.

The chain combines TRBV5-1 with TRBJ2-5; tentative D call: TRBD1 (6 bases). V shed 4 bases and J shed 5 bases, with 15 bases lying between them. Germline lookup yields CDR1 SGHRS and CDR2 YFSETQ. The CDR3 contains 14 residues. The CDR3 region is CASSPDRPGETQYF. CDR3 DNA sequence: TGCGCCAGCAGCCCCGACAGGCCAGGGGAGACCCAGTACTTC.

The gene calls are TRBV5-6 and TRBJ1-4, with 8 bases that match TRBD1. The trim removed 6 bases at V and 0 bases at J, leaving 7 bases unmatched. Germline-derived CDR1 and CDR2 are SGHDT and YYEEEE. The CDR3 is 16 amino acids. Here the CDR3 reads CASTNTGGSTNEKLFF. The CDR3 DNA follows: TGTGCCAGCACGAACACAGGGGGTTCAACTAATGAAAAACTGTTTTTT.

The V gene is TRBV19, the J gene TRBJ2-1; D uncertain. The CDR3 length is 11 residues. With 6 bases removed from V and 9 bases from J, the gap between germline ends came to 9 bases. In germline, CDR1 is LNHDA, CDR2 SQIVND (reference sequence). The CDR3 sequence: CASRLASEQFF. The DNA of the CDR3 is TGTGCCAGTAGATTGGCATCTGAGCAGTTCTTC.

CDR3 in amino acids: CASSLEGANTGELFF. The CDR3 DNA is TGTGCCAGCAGCCTAGAGGGGGCGAACACCGGGGAGCTGTTTTTT. The chain couples TRBV7-8 to TRBJ2-2; TRBD1 might be the D (6 bases). Germline values: CDR1 SGHVS, CDR2 FQNEAQ. Trimming stripped 5 bases from V and 0 bases from J, with 10 bases between. CDR3 length equals 15 residues.

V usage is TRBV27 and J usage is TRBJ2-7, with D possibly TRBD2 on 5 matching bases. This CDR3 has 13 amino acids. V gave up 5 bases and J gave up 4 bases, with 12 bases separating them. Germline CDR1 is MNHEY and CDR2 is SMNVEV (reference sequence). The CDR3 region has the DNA TGTGCCAGCAGTCGGACTCAAGGGTACGAGCAGTACTTC. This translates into CASSRTQGYEQYF.